These 19 T cell receptor beta chains originate from one sample sequenced in a study of blood T cell repertoires in COVID-19. Using immunoSEQ multiplex PCR, the repertoire was profiled, and TCRdb retains in-frame clones only, with some absent. The table records some 180,000 clones, around 85% of them present only once. Specimen: peripheral blood. Source of these receptors: a woman older than 75 with COVID-19, enrolled during active disease.

The chain combines TRBV7-9 with TRBJ1-2; the D is unclear. Trimming took 5 bases from V and 5 from J, leaving 6 bases between them. Germline V gene sequence: CDR1 SEHNR, CDR2 FQNEAQ (reference sequence). The CDR3 runs 11 residues. CDR3 region: CASSPQYGYTF. The CDR3 DNA is TGTGCCAGCAGCCCTCAGTATGGCTACACCTTC. Drawing the rest from reference TRBV7-9 and TRBJ1-2, the complete variable domain is DTGVSQNPRHKITKRGQNVTFRCDPISEHNRLYWYRQTLGQGPEFLTYFQNEAQLEKSRLLSDRFSAERPKGSFSTLEIQRTEQGDSAMYLCASSPQYGYTFGSGTRLTVV.

The sample holds a few counts of this clone. The J gene is TRBJ2-3, the V gene TRBV9; 8 nucleotides align to TRBD2. Germline CDR1 and CDR2: SGDLS and YYNGEE. The CDR3 totals 14 residues. The J segment lost 5 bases and the V segment lost 0 bases, leaving 2 bases of the junction unmatched. CDR3 nucleotides: TGTGCCAGCAGCGTAGGAGCGGGAGTAGATACGCAGTATTTT. It yields the protein CASSVGAGVDTQYF.

The chain combines TRBV6-5 with TRBJ1-2; 10 bases fit TRBD1. Germline lookup yields CDR1 MNHEY and CDR2 SVGAGI. The ends lost 5 bases at V and 4 bases at J; junction bases unmatched: 4. This CDR3 is 14 amino acids long. The CDR3 spells CASSRQGAFYGYTF. The CDR3 nucleotides read TGTGCCAGCAGTAGACAGGGGGCCTTCTATGGCTACACCTTC.

The J gene is TRBJ1-5, the V gene TRBV28; no reliable D call. V was clipped by 6 bases and J by 6 bases, with 9 bases between them. This CDR3 comprises 12 residues. Germline V gene data show CDR1 as MDHEN and CDR2 as SYDVKM. CDR3 nucleotide sequence: TGTGCCAGCAGGGTACCGGGTCAGCCCCAGCATTTT. Protein sequence: CASRVPGQPQHF.

A few counts support this clone. This chain connects TRBV15 to TRBJ1-1; D may be TRBD1 (6 bases). The CDR3 is made up of 13 amino acids. Trimming left V 5 bases short and J 11 bases short, with 18 bases between. The V gene's germline CDR1 is LNHNV and CDR2 YYDKDF (reference sequence). The CDR3 here is CATSSLNRVEAFF. Written as DNA, the CDR3 is TGTGCCACCAGCTCCCTTAACAGGGTCGAGGCTTTCTTT.

Only one count was recorded for this clone. The V call is TRBV18, the J call TRBJ1-2; D ambiguous. The germline CDR1 and CDR2 sequences are KGHSH and LQKENI. The CDR3 extends over 14 amino acids. Trimming shortened V by 3 bases and J by 8 bases, and 16 bases separated the two germline ends. CDR3 in DNA: TGTGCCAGCTCACCCGGACTCTTACTAACCGGCTACACCTTC. Its translation is CASSPGLLLTGYTF.

This clone was detected once. The rearrangement joins TRBV3-1 (or the pseudogene TRBV3-2) to TRBJ2-1; 7 bases align to TRBD2. CDR1 is LGHDT and CDR2 is YNNKEL in the germline V gene (reference sequence). Trimming took 4 bases from V and 5 from J; bases not matched to a gene: 5. The CDR3 is 14 amino acids. The CDR3 DNA is TGTGCCAGCAGCCCGCAACTAGCGCACAATGAGCAGTTCTTC. It specifies CASSPQLAHNEQFF.

This clone was seen a few times. V is TRBV20-1 and J is TRBJ1-1, with a possible D match to TRBD1 (6 bases). The CDR3 contains 9 residues. The germline V gene encodes CDR1 DFQATT and CDR2 SNEGSKA (reference sequence). V was shortened by 6 bases and J by 10 bases, with 9 bases between the two germline ends. CDR3 residues: CSAGGVAFF. CDR3 sequence (DNA): TGCAGTGCAGGGGGGGTAGCTTTCTTT.

CDR3: CASSWGDRGLSGPFF. CDR3 nucleotides: TGTGCCAGCAGTTGGGGAGACAGGGGTCTCTCAGGGCCGTTTTTT. The rearrangement links TRBV28 to TRBJ1-4; 8 positions match TRBD1. V shed 4 bases and J 16 bases; nucleotides not matched to a gene: 17. The germline V gene encodes CDR1 MDHEN and CDR2 SYDVKM. This CDR3 spans 15 amino acids. Full variable domain (outside the CDR3, taken from reference TRBV28 and TRBJ1-4): DVKVTQSSRYLVKRTGEKVFLECVQDMDHENMFWYRQDPGLGLRLIYFSYDVKMKEKGDIPEGYSVSREKKERFSLILESASTNQTSMYLCASSWGDRGLSGPFFGSGTQLSVL.

This chain joins TRBV5-1 and TRBJ2-2, with 10 bases lining up with TRBD2. The CDR3 spans 15 residues. The V gene end was trimmed by 4 bases and the J gene end by 3 bases; junction bases not matched to a gene: 3. CDR1 SGHRS and CDR2 YFSETQ come from the germline V gene. The CDR3 loop is CASSLAGVDTGELFF. The DNA of the CDR3 is TGCGCCAGCAGCCTAGCGGGGGTAGACACCGGGGAGCTGTTTTTT.

The V call is TRBV2, the J call TRBJ1-1, with 8 bases lining up with TRBD1. The CDR3 has 14 residues. Trimming removed 8 bases from V and 5 bases from J; junction bases left unmatched: 10. Germline V gives CDR1 SNHLY, CDR2 FYNNEI. CDR3 nucleotide sequence: TGTGCCAGCGGCCCAGGGGGCGCGGGGACTGAAGCTTTCTTT. Protein product: CASGPGGAGTEAFF.

The chain combines TRBV7-3 with TRBJ2-6; 7 nucleotides align to TRBD1. Losses at the gene ends were 6 bases for V and 2 bases for J; bases not matched to a gene: 4. Per the germline V gene, CDR1 is SGHTA and CDR2 is FQGTGA. The CDR3 covers 15 residues. This chain's CDR3 is CASRQDRAGANVLTF. CDR3 nucleotide sequence: TGTGCCAGCAGACAAGACAGGGCTGGGGCCAACGTCCTGACTTTC. Full variable domain (outside the CDR3, taken from reference TRBV7-3 and TRBJ2-6): GAGVSQTPSNKVTEKGKYVELRCDPISGHTALYWYRQSLGQGPEFLIYFQGTGAADDSGLPNDRFFAVRPEGSVSTLKIQRTERGDSAVYLCASRQDRAGANVLTFGAGSRLTVL.

CDR3 coding DNA: TGTGCCAGCAGTCGTACGGAGTTTCTAGCGGGAGTTACCGGGGAGCTGTTTTTT. Amino acids: CASSRTEFLAGVTGELFF. This sequence joins TRBV3-1 (or the pseudogene TRBV3-2) and TRBJ2-2; 10 bases agree with TRBD2. Germline trimming cut 6 bases from V and 5 bases from J; bases unmatched to any gene: 15. Germline lookup yields CDR1 LGHDT and CDR2 YNNKEL (reference sequence). The CDR3 consists of 18 residues.

The chain carries TRBV6-1 and TRBJ2-7; tentatively, D is TRBD2 (6 bases). This CDR3 has 14 amino acids. CDR1 MNHNS and CDR2 SASEGT come from the germline V gene. Trimming took 3 bases from V and 2 from J, leaving 11 bases between them. The DNA of the CDR3 is TGTGCCAGCAGTGACCCGGGACTTCCCTACGAGCAGTACTTC. This translates into CASSDPGLPYEQYF.

Only a few counts were recorded for this clone. This sequence joins TRBV6-5 and TRBJ1-1; D is undetermined. The CDR3 extends over 13 amino acids. Per germline, CDR1 MNHEY and CDR2 SVGAGI. Trimming shortened V by 3 bases and J by 5 bases, and 10 bases separated the two germline ends. For the CDR3, the DNA is TGTGCCAGCAGTTATCCGGGTGAGACTGAAGCTTTCTTT. Its protein is CASSYPGETEAFF.

This chain joins TRBV11-1 and TRBJ2-3; possibly TRBD1 for D (6 bases). Trimming took off 2 bases at V and 6 bases at J, with 15 bases between the two ends. Germline V gene lookup returns CDR1 SGHAT and CDR2 FQDESV (reference sequence). CDR3 length: 15 amino acids. Here the CDR3 DNA reads TGTGCCAGCAGCTTATCACAGGGTATGGGGGATACGCAGTATTTT. Residues: CASSLSQGMGDTQYF.

V gene TRBV10-2 combines with J gene TRBJ1-2, with TRBD1 identical over 7 bases. This CDR3 has 13 amino acids. Germline CDR1 is WSHSY and CDR2 is SAAADI. J was trimmed by 3 bases and V by 3 bases; bases with no gene match: 1. The CDR3 region is CASSDQGDYGYTF. The CDR3 DNA is TGCGCCAGCAGTGATCAGGGGGACTATGGCTACACCTTC.

Turning to this clone: Distinct nucleotide sequences in the sample also encode this CDR3. The CDR3 is CASSLDRNTEAFF. The CDR3 region has the DNA TGCGCCAGCAGCTTGGACAGAAACACTGAAGCTTTCTTT. This chain connects TRBV5-1 to TRBJ1-1; D is uncertain. In germline, CDR1 is SGHRS, CDR2 YFSETQ. There are 13 residues in the CDR3. V lost 0 bases, J lost 2 bases, and 5 bases lay in between.

V usage is TRBV2 and J usage is TRBJ1-5; the D gene is possibly TRBD1 (6 bases). Trimming stripped 2 bases from V and 4 bases from J, with 15 bases between. Germline lookup yields CDR1 SNHLY and CDR2 FYNNEI. The CDR3 extends over 16 amino acids. DNA for the CDR3: TGTGCCAGCAGTGAAAACCCTACAGGGATGAATCAGCCCCAGCATTTT. Protein product: CASSENPTGMNQPQHF.